This paragraph reports one T cell receptor (beta chain). Trimming removed 7 bases from V and 2 bases from J, with 13 bases in between. CDR1 is LNHDA and CDR2 is SQIVND in the germline V gene (reference sequence). CDR3 length equals 14 residues. This record comes from a study of control samples from healthy donors and cancer patients. The repertoire was sequenced with immunoSEQ multiplex PCR; TCRdb's copy has only in-frame clones and lacks some. Of around 120,000 clones in the sample, about 90% are singletons; the top ten hold 2.9%. The TCR sequence derives from a man in his fifties or sixties in good health. V and J are TRBV19 and TRBJ2-3; either TRBD1 or TRBD2 may fit D (5 bases each). Input material: blood. The CDR3 is CASTFTGPTDTQYF. The CDR3, as DNA: TGTGCCAGTACCTTCACGGGGCCCACAGATACGCAGTATTTT.